This T cell receptor (beta chain) emerged from a study of T cells after posttransplantation cyclophosphamide. Broader study findings: TRB overlap between skin or GI tissue T cells and blood was limited.

There are a few counts of this clone. As yet, its antigen is unknown. Profiled with immunoSEQ multiplex PCR; TCRdb holds only in-frame clones, not every one. Captured here are 25,000 to 30,000 clones, none seen once; the top ten comprise 2.5% to 3%. Germline V gives CDR1 MDHEN, CDR2 SYDVKM. V lost 6 bases and J lost 5; bases outside the gene matches: 9. This CDR3 is built from 14 residues. Sequenced: PBMCs. The sequence derives from a woman aged 60-75 years in good health, CMV-negative, and a related stem cell transplant donor. The V call is TRBV28, the J call TRBJ1-1; 7 positions agree with TRBD1. CDR3 loop: CASSRKGARTEAFF. The CDR3 DNA reads TGTGCCAGCAGCCGGAAGGGGGCGCGAACTGAAGCTTTCTTT. The whole variable domain, remainder taken from reference TRBV28 and TRBJ1-1, is DVKVTQSSRYLVKRTGEKVFLECVQDMDHENMFWYRQDPGLGLRLIYFSYDVKMKEKGDIPEGYSVSREKKERFSLILESASTNQTSMYLCASSRKGARTEAFFGQGTRLTVV.